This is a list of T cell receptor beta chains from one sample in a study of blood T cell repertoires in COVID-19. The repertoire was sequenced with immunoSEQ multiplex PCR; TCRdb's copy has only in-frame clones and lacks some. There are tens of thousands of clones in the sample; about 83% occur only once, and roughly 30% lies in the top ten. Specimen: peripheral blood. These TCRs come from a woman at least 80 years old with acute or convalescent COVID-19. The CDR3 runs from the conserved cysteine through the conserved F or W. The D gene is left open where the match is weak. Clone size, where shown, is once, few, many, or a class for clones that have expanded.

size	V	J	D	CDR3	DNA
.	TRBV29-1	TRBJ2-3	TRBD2	CSVETSGHGTDTQYF	TGCAGCGTTGAGACTAGCGGGCACGGCACAGATACGCAGTATTTT
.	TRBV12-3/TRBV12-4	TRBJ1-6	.	CASSSDNSPLHF	TGTGCCAGCAGCTCCGATAATTCACCCCTCCACTTT
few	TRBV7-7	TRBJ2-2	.	CASSLTGLDTGELFF	TGTGCTAGCAGCTTAACAGGCCTCGACACCGGGGAGCTGTTTTTT
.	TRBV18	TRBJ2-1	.	CASSPGGIGADNEQFF	TGTGCCAGCTCACCGGGCGGGATCGGGGCGGACAATGAGCAGTTCTTC
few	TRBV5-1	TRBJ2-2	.	CASSLTGTISTGELFF	TGCGCCAGCAGCTTGACCGGGACAATATCGACCGGGGAGCTGTTTTTT
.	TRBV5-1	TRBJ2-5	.	CASSLATAQTQYF	TGCGCCAGCAGCTTGGCTACAGCCCAAACCCAGTACTTC
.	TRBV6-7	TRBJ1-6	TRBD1	CASSCRTGGNNSPLHF	TGTGCCAGCAGTTGTCGGACAGGCGGGAATAATTCACCCCTCCACTTT
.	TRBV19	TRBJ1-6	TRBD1	CASSGTGESPLHF	TGTGCCAGTAGCGGGACAGGGGAGTCACCCCTCCACTTT
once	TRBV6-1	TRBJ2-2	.	CASSEGQVTGELFF	TGTGCCAGCAGTGAAGGACAAGTCACCGGGGAGCTGTTTTTT
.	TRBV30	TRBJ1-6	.	CAWSVPGTNYNSPLHF	TGTGCCTGGAGTGTGCCCGGTACTAACTATAATTCACCCCTCCACTTT
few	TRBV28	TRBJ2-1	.	CASSTWSNNEQFF	TGTGCCAGCAGTACCTGGAGTAACAATGAGCAGTTCTTC
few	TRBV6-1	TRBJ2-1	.	CASSVRAVNRGNEQFF	TGTGCCAGCAGTGTCCGGGCCGTAAATAGGGGCAATGAGCAGTTCTTC
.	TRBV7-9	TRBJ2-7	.	CASSFYDTYEQYF	TGTGCCAGCAGCTTCTACGACACCTACGAGCAGTACTTC
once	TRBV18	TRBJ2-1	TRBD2	CASSPLAGDNEQFF	TGTGCCAGCTCACCCCTAGCGGGAGATAATGAGCAGTTCTTC
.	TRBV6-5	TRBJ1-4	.	CASSRSGLDGEKLFF	TGTGCCAGCAGTCGTTCAGGGTTGGACGGTGAAAAACTGTTTTTT
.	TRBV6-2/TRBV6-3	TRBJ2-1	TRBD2	CASSPSGPLEDEQFF	TGTGCCAGCAGCCCTAGCGGGCCCCTAGAGGATGAGCAGTTCTTC
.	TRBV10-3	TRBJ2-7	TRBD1	CAISRQGSNEQYF	TGTGCCATCAGCAGACAGGGTTCTAACGAGCAGTACTTC
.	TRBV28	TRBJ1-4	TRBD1	CASSPTGVNEKLFF	TGTGCCAGCAGTCCCACAGGGGTCAATGAAAAACTGTTTTTT
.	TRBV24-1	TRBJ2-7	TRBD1	CATSASGTGNYEQYF	TGTGCCACCAGTGCCTCGGGGACAGGGAACTACGAGCAGTACTTC
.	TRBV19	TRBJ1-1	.	CASRDINTEAFF	TGTGCCAGTAGGGACATCAACACTGAAGCTTTCTTT
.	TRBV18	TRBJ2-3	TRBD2	CASSPPLADYRDTQYF	TGTGCCAGCTCACCACCTCTAGCGGATTATCGAGATACGCAGTATTTT
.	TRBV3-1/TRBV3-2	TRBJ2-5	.	CASSHTGLGTQYF	TGTGCCAGCAGCCATACAGGGCTAGGGACCCAGTACTTC
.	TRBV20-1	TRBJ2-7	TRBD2	CSASDGLVSGYEQYF	TGCAGTGCTAGTGATGGACTAGTATCCGGCTACGAGCAGTACTTC
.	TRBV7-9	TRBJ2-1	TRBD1	CASSSPGTAHNEQFF	TGTGCCAGCAGCTCCCCCGGGACAGCCCACAATGAGCAGTTCTTC
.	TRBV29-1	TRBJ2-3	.	CSVGRSLGTDTQYF	TGCAGCGTTGGCAGGTCGTTAGGAACAGATACGCAGTATTTT
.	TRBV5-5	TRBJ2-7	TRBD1	CASSARDRAYEQYF	TGTGCCAGCAGCGCCCGGGACAGGGCCTACGAGCAGTACTTC
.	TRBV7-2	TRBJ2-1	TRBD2	CASSLESILAGGRNEQFF	TGTGCCAGCAGCTTAGAATCGATTCTAGCGGGAGGTAGAAATGAGCAGTTCTTC
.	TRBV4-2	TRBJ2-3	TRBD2	CASSQEKLAGGASTQYF	TGTGCCAGCAGCCAAGAAAAACTAGCGGGAGGAGCAAGTACGCAGTATTTT
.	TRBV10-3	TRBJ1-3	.	CAITAGPSGNTIYF	TGTGCCATCACCGCGGGCCCCTCTGGAAACACCATATATTTT
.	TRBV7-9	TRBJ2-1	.	CASSDNKNEQFF	TGTGCCAGCAGCGATAACAAGAATGAGCAGTTCTTC
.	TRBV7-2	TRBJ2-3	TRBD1	CASSRDRATDTQYF	TGTGCCAGCAGCCGGGACAGGGCCACAGATACGCAGTATTTT
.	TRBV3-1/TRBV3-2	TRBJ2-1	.	CASSDRVVTRDNEQFF	TGTGCCAGCAGCGATCGGGTTGTCACCAGAGACAATGAGCAGTTCTTC
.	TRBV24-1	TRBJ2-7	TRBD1	CATSDPGQGSTKQYF	TGTGCCACCAGTGACCCCGGACAGGGGTCTACGAAGCAGTACTTC
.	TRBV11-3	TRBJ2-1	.	CASSRPWLGANEQFF	TGTGCCAGCAGCCGACCGTGGCTAGGGGCCAATGAGCAGTTCTTC
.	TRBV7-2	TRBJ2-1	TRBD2	CASSPLAGEGANEQFF	TGTGCCAGCAGCCCGCTAGCGGGAGAAGGGGCCAATGAGCAGTTCTTC
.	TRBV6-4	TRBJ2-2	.	CASRDQAHTGELFF	TGTGCCAGCAGAGACCAAGCCCACACCGGGGAGCTGTTTTTT
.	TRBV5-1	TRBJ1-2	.	CASSLEPPRGQRNGYTF	TGCGCCAGCAGCTTGGAACCACCGCGTGGGCAAAGGAATGGCTACACCTTC
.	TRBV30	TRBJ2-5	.	CAWSVGVLGPQETQYF	TGTGCCTGGAGTGTTGGTGTGTTGGGGCCGCAAGAGACCCAGTACTTC
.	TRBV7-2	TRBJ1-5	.	CASSLELRYQPQHF	TGTGCCAGCAGCTTAGAGCTGCGGTATCAGCCCCAGCATTTT
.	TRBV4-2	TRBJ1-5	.	CASSQNPGDGNQPQHF	TGTGCCAGCAGCCAAAACCCAGGGGACGGCAATCAGCCCCAGCATTTT
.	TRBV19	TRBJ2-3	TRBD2	CASSIAGTSGVDTQYF	TGTGCCAGTAGTATTGCCGGGACTAGCGGGGTAGATACGCAGTATTTT
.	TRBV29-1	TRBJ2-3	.	CSVEPPGGYTDTQYF	TGCAGCGTTGAACCCCCCGGGGGTTACACAGATACGCAGTATTTT
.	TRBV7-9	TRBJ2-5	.	CASSLRVGETQYF	TGTGCCAGCAGCCTCAGGGTTGGGGAGACCCAGTACTTC
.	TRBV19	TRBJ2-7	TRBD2	CASSPTGLATYEQYF	TGTGCCAGTAGTCCGACGGGACTAGCGACCTACGAGCAGTACTTC
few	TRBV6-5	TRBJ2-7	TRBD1	CASSYSDRGLYEQYF	TGTGCCAGCAGTTACTCGGACAGGGGGCTTTACGAGCAGTACTTC
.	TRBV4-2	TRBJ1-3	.	CASSQALAGSGNTIYF	TGTGCCAGCAGCCAAGCGCTTGCAGGCTCTGGAAACACCATATATTTT
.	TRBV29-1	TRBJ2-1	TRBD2	CSVLGLAGATRYNEQFF	TGCAGCGTTCTGGGACTAGCGGGAGCAACTCGCTACAATGAGCAGTTCTTC
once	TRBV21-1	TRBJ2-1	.	CASSKIRTSGRGSYNEQFF	TGTGCCAGCAGCAAAATTAGGACTAGCGGGAGAGGCTCCTACAATGAGCAGTTCTTC
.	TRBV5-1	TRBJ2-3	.	CASSLEGGMGTDTQYF	TGCGCCAGCAGCTTGGAAGGAGGGATGGGCACAGATACGCAGTATTTT
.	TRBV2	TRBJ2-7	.	CASSDGGIGEQYF	TGTGCCAGCAGTGACGGCGGGATCGGTGAGCAGTACTTC
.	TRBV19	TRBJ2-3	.	CASSIGTNTQYF	TGTGCCAGTAGTATCGGGACAAATACGCAGTATTTT